This TCR beta chain was sequenced during a study of T cell responses to AZD1222 COVID-19 vaccine. In germline, CDR1 is SQVTM, CDR2 ANQGSEA. Deletions cut 4 bases from V and 4 bases from J, with 10 bases between. The CDR3 loop spans 13 amino acids. Profiling relied on immunoSEQ multiplex PCR, and the TCRdb table lists in-frame clones only, not all of them. The sample carries under 110,000 clones, around 91% recorded once. The sequence was collected from an adult who received the AZD1222 COVID-19 vaccine. This specimen was peripheral blood, taken 28 days after the second AZD1222 dose. V usage is TRBV29-1 and J usage is TRBJ1-4; D is perhaps TRBD1 (5 bases). The chain's CDR3 is CSVGQRHNEKLFF. The CDR3 DNA sequence: TGCAGCGTTGGACAGAGACATAATGAAAAACTGTTTTTT.